The T cell receptor (beta chain) described here comes from a study of somatic mutations in cytotoxic T cells in rheumatoid arthritis. The CDR3 loop spans 15 amino acids. Germline CDR1 reads SGHVS; CDR2 reads FQNEAQ. Losses at the gene ends were 4 bases for V and 7 bases for J; bases not matched to a gene: 6. It was blood donors, more than 45% female and with a median age of 56 years (range roughly 20-80), who served as healthy controls. Using positive magnetic bead selection on an AutoMACS, CD4+ and CD8+ cells were isolated, after which their purity was checked by flow cytometry. Study conclusions and caveats: Nothing was done to adjust for multiple comparisons when TRBV07 showed up slightly less in rheumatoid arthritis patients. Clonality of CD8+ cells rose with age in rheumatoid arthritis patients but not healthy controls.

With regard to this clone: Its matching antigen is unknown.

The table came from immunoSEQ multiplex PCR; TCRdb's copy has only in-frame clones and leaves some out. The table lists 19,000 or so clones, roughly nine tenths of them singletons, with roughly 14% in the top ten. This receptor was obtained from a man aged 40-49 years in good health. The chain uses TRBV7-8 and TRBJ2-1, with TRBD2 matching 11 bases. What was sequenced was CD8+ T cells sorted from blood. CDR3 DNA sequence: TGTGCCAGCAGCTCTACTAGCGGGAGTACAAATGAGCAGTTCTTC. As protein: CASSSTSGSTNEQFF.